A selection of T cell receptor beta chains follows, all from one sample in a study of cytotoxic CD8 clonotypes in ibrutinib-treated CLL. The data were produced by immunoSEQ multiplex PCR, yet TCRdb's version contains in-frame clones alone and is incomplete. The profile shows 75,000 to 80,000 clones, roughly 85% of them singletons. The input for sequencing was PBMCs, taken after 24 months of ibrutinib treatment. Source of these receptors: a human donor with chronic lymphocytic leukemia. The CDR3 runs from the conserved cysteine through the conserved F or W. D genes are given only for firm matches. Clone size appears in some rows only: once, few, many, or a class for an expanded clone.

D gene	clone size	V gene	J gene	CDR3 protein	CDR3 DNA
NA	NA	TRBV6-5	TRBJ1-4	CASRSLGVPEKLFF	TGTGCCAGCAGGTCCCTGGGGGTTCCTGAAAAACTGTTTTTT
NA	NA	TRBV29-1	TRBJ2-3	CSVESSENTQYF	TGCAGCGTTGAATCTAGCGAAAATACGCAGTATTTT
NA	NA	TRBV29-1	TRBJ2-3	CSVQPTDTQYF	TGCAGCGTCCAACCCACAGATACGCAGTATTTT
TRBD1	NA	TRBV2	TRBJ1-4	CASSETRGSEKLFF	TGTGCCAGCAGTGAAACCAGGGGGAGTGAAAAACTGTTTTTT
TRBD2	few	TRBV19	TRBJ2-1	CASPCGSGRAAEQFF	TGTGCCAGTCCATGCGGGAGCGGGAGGGCCGCTGAGCAGTTCTTC
NA	NA	TRBV10-3	TRBJ1-5	CAITYREMNQPQHF	TGTGCCATAACGTACAGGGAGATGAATCAGCCCCAGCATTTT
TRBD1	NA	TRBV9	TRBJ1-2	CASSVVDRGLNGYTF	TGTGCCAGCAGCGTAGTGGACAGGGGGCTGAATGGCTACACCTTC
TRBD1	NA	TRBV7-9	TRBJ2-1	CASSSGQGAPYNEQFF	TGTGCCAGCAGCTCGGGACAGGGGGCCCCCTACAATGAGCAGTTCTTC
TRBD2	few	TRBV30	TRBJ2-7	CAWSVGGVAYEQYF	TGTGCCTGGAGTGTGGGGGGGGTAGCCTACGAGCAGTACTTC
TRBD2	once	TRBV18	TRBJ2-5	CASSPRLAGGVETQYF	TGTGCCAGCTCACCCCGACTAGCGGGAGGGGTGGAGACCCAGTACTTC
NA	NA	TRBV19	TRBJ1-5	CASSERRDASNQPQHF	TGTGCCAGTAGCGAGCGCCGGGACGCTAGCAATCAGCCCCAGCATTTT
NA	NA	TRBV7-2	TRBJ1-1	CASSLYNVGNTEAFF	TGTGCCAGCAGCTTATATAATGTAGGGAACACTGAAGCTTTCTTT
TRBD1	NA	TRBV14	TRBJ2-1	CASSQRTGFRNEQFF	TGTGCCAGCAGCCAACGGACAGGTTTTCGGAATGAGCAGTTCTTC
NA	NA	TRBV9	TRBJ1-2	CASSPTLLASGYTF	TGTGCCAGCAGCCCGACCCTCCTAGCCTCTGGCTACACCTTC
NA	NA	TRBV5-5	TRBJ2-5	CASSPKGTVETQYF	TGTGCCAGCAGCCCCAAGGGGACGGTAGAGACCCAGTACTTC
NA	NA	TRBV18	TRBJ1-1	CASSPGLNTEAFF	TGTGCCAGCTCACCGGGATTGAACACTGAAGCTTTCTTT
NA	NA	TRBV2	TRBJ1-2	CASIEEPFAHGYTF	TGTGCTAGCATCGAGGAGCCCTTTGCCCATGGCTACACCTTC
NA	NA	TRBV9	TRBJ2-4	CASSVVGTKENIQYF	TGTGCCAGCAGCGTAGTTGGGACAAAGGAAAACATTCAGTACTTC
TRBD1	NA	TRBV15	TRBJ1-5	CATSRSGTENQPQHF	TGTGCCACCAGCAGGTCTGGGACAGAGAATCAGCCCCAGCATTTT
NA	NA	TRBV5-1	TRBJ2-7	CASSLRRGSYEQYF	TGCGCCAGCAGCTTGAGACGGGGATCCTACGAGCAGTACTTC
NA	NA	TRBV5-1	TRBJ1-1	CASRKESFTEAFF	TGCGCCAGCAGAAAAGAAAGTTTCACTGAAGCTTTCTTT
NA	NA	TRBV28	TRBJ2-6	CASSPHIAGANVLTF	TGTGCCAGCAGTCCGCATATAGCGGGGGCCAACGTCCTGACTTTC
NA	NA	TRBV6-1	TRBJ2-2	CASSEEVRSAANTGELFF	TGTGCCAGCAGTGAAGAAGTTCGTTCGGCGGCGAACACCGGGGAGCTGTTTTTT
NA	NA	TRBV19	TRBJ1-1	CASSRHFPSFENTEAFF	TGTGCCAGTAGTCGTCATTTCCCTTCTTTCGAGAACACTGAAGCTTTCTTT
NA	NA	TRBV5-4	TRBJ2-2	CASSLQGGSGELFF	TGTGCCAGCAGTCTCCAAGGGGGTTCCGGGGAGCTGTTTTTT
NA	NA	TRBV7-2	TRBJ2-1	CASREGTYNEQFF	TGTGCCAGCAGAGAGGGGACCTACAATGAGCAGTTCTTC
NA	NA	TRBV5-5	TRBJ1-2	CASSLGSPGIYTF	TGTGCCAGCAGCTTGGGTTCTCCGGGGATCTACACCTTC
NA	NA	TRBV10-3	TRBJ2-3	CAISRDRSTDTQYF	TGTGCCATCAGTCGGGACCGTAGCACAGATACGCAGTATTTT
TRBD1	NA	TRBV2	TRBJ2-7	CASSAPGQGFSEQYF	TGTGCCAGCAGTGCACCGGGACAGGGGTTCAGCGAGCAGTACTTC
TRBD2	NA	TRBV6-4	TRBJ2-3	CASSYGLGSGRDTQYF	TGTGCCAGCAGTTACGGTCTGGGTAGCGGGAGGGATACGCAGTATTTT
NA	few	TRBV6-1	TRBJ2-3	CAGGGGSADTQYF	TGTGCCGGAGGGGGCGGGAGTGCAGATACGCAGTATTTT
NA	once	TRBV18	TRBJ2-2	CASSPLPTLNTGELFF	TGTGCCAGCTCACCACTGCCCACCCTGAACACCGGGGAGCTGTTTTTT
NA	NA	TRBV6-1	TRBJ2-1	CASSDRSGYNEQFF	TGTGCCAGCAGTGATCGGAGCGGATACAATGAGCAGTTCTTC
NA	NA	TRBV28	TRBJ2-2	CASSLWAKGGELFF	TGTGCCAGCAGTTTATGGGCGAAGGGCGGGGAGCTGTTTTTT
NA	NA	TRBV6-5	TRBJ2-7	CASTGRGPYEQYF	TGTGCCAGCACAGGGCGGGGACCCTACGAGCAGTACTTC
NA	NA	TRBV5-5	TRBJ2-7	CASRDVTRGLRAEQYF	TGTGCCAGCAGGGACGTTACTCGGGGACTTCGAGCCGAGCAGTACTTC
NA	NA	TRBV7-2	TRBJ2-1	CASSLVGARVHNEQFF	TGTGCCAGCAGCTTAGTCGGGGCGCGGGTCCACAATGAGCAGTTCTTC